What follows are 22 T cell receptor beta chains derived from one specimen sequenced in a study of shared clonotypes between healthy human individuals. Method: immunoSEQ multiplex PCR; TCRdb's copy keeps in-frame clones and lacks some. The profile covers approximately 530,000 clones, with less than 96% appearing a single time and 0.06% taken by the ten largest. Sequenced: naive CD4+ T cells sorted from blood. The subset denotes: CD45RA+ positively selected. The receptor set was obtained from a woman in her twenties or thirties in good health.

The chain has TRBV11-2 and TRBJ2-7, with D uncertain. This CDR3 contains 15 residues. V gave up 2 bases and J gave up 2 bases, with 13 bases separating them. Germline V lookup: CDR1 SGHAT, CDR2 FQNNGV. In nucleotides, the CDR3 is TGTGCCAGCAGCTTAAAAATTTCGGGCCCCTACGAGCAGTACTTC. Encoded protein: CASSLKISGPYEQYF.

The chain joins TRBV11-3 to TRBJ1-1; D remains ambiguous. The CDR3 runs to 13 residues. Germline V gene sequence: CDR1 SGHNT, CDR2 YENEEA. The V end was cut by 3 bases, the J end by 1 base, with 6 bases between. The CDR3 DNA sequence: TGTGCCAGCAGCTTCAGCGAGAACACTGAAGCTTTCTTT. Translated: CASSFSENTEAFF.

Here the CDR3 DNA reads TGTGCCAGCAGGCTCGGGGCTTCCGGGGCCAACGTCCTGACTTTC. It is translated as CASRLGASGANVLTF. V gene TRBV28 combines with J gene TRBJ2-6, with D possibly being TRBD1 or TRBD2 (5 bases each). The germline gives CDR1 MDHEN, CDR2 SYDVKM. The CDR3 consists of 15 residues. Trimming shortened V by 6 bases and J by 4 bases, and 13 bases separated the two germline ends.

The rearrangement joins TRBV7-9 to TRBJ2-5; D is undetermined. The V gene's germline CDR1 is SEHNR and CDR2 FQNEAQ (reference sequence). This CDR3 region has 14 residues. Trimming pared 1 base from V and 0 bases from J, leaving 6 bases between. The CDR3 DNA reads as TGTGCCAGCAGCTTAGTGGGGTACCAAGAGACCCAGTACTTC. It specifies CASSLVGYQETQYF.

This chain links TRBV5-1 with TRBJ1-1; unclear D gene. V was clipped by 6 bases and J by 6 bases, with 15 bases between them. This CDR3 is 13 amino acids long. CDR1 and CDR2 from the germline V gene are SGHRS and YFSETQ. The CDR3 loop is CASTDRGWAEAFF. The CDR3 bases are TGCGCCAGCACCGACCGAGGGTGGGCTGAAGCTTTCTTT.

The chain uses TRBV11-2 and TRBJ1-4, with D tentatively TRBD1 (6 bases). The V end was cut by 0 bases, the J end by 5 bases, with 16 bases between. This CDR3 is built from 17 residues. The V gene's germline CDR1 is SGHAT and CDR2 FQNNGV. CDR3 nucleotide sequence: TGTGCCAGCAGCTTAGACCCTTTGGGGGGCGAGAATGAAAAACTGTTTTTT. This translates into CASSLDPLGGENEKLFF.

The chain joins TRBV28 to TRBJ2-7; TRBD1 aligns across 7 bases. Looked up from germline, CDR1 is MDHEN and CDR2 is SYDVKM. The CDR3 totals 14 residues. Trimming at V came to 4 bases and at J to 6 bases, leaving 9 bases not matched to a gene. The CDR3 loop reads CASSYPGQPIEQYF. CDR3 DNA: TGTGCCAGCAGTTATCCGGGACAGCCGATCGAGCAGTACTTC.

V and J are TRBV10-2 and TRBJ2-2; TRBD1 might be the D (6 bases). Germline V gives CDR1 WSHSY, CDR2 SAAADI. V lost 3 bases and J lost 4, with 12 bases in between. The CDR3 is 15 residues long. The CDR3 spells CASSDQGLGTGELFF. DNA for the CDR3: TGCGCCAGCAGTGACCAGGGGCTGGGCACCGGGGAGCTGTTTTTT.

This rearrangement joins TRBV11-2 to TRBJ2-7, with D perhaps TRBD1 (5 bases). The CDR3 sequence is 15 residues long. Germline CDR1 is SGHAT and CDR2 is FQNNGV. The V end lost 1 base, the J end lost 0 bases, and 10 bases lay between the germline ends. The CDR3 sequence: CASSLGAGISYEQYF. DNA of the CDR3: TGTGCCAGCAGCTTAGGGGCAGGGATCTCCTACGAGCAGTACTTC. The full variable domain, its missing parts supplied by reference TRBV11-2 and TRBJ2-7, is EAGVAQSPRYKIIEKRQSVAFWCNPISGHATLYWYQQILGQGPKLLIQFQNNGVVDDSQLPKDRFSAERLKGVDSTLKIQPAKLEDSAVYLCASSLGAGISYEQYFGPGTRLTVT.

The CDR3 loop reads CASSLDRVYEQYF. In DNA form, the CDR3 reads TGTGCCAGCAGCTTGGACAGGGTCTACGAGCAGTACTTC. The rearrangement joins TRBV5-8 to TRBJ2-7; possibly TRBD1 for D (6 bases). There are 13 residues in the CDR3. V lost 0 bases to trimming and J lost 3 bases, with 7 bases between them. The germline CDR1 and CDR2 sequences are SGHTS and YDEGEE.

The chain has TRBV19 and TRBJ1-5; D might be TRBD1 (6 bases). Germline assignment: CDR1 LNHDA and CDR2 SQIVND (reference sequence). V lost 1 base to trimming and J lost 2 bases, with 12 bases between them. The CDR3 sequence is 16 residues long. CDR3 in amino acids: CASSIAGGVGNQPQHF. CDR3 sequence (DNA): TGTGCCAGTAGTATAGCTGGGGGCGTGGGCAATCAGCCCCAGCATTTT. The full variable domain, with the rest looked up from reference TRBV19 and TRBJ1-5, is DGGITQSPKYLFRKEGQNVTLSCEQNLNHDAMYWYRQDPGQGLRLIYYSQIVNDFQKGDIAEGYSVSREKKESFPLTVTSAQKNPTAFYLCASSIAGGVGNQPQHFGDGTRLSIL.

V and J are TRBV5-1 and TRBJ2-3, with TRBD2 matching over 11 bases. CDR3 length: 15 residues. CDR1 is SGHRS, CDR2 YFSETQ, per germline. The ends lost 3 bases at V and 5 bases at J; junction bases unmatched: 5. The CDR3 coding sequence is TGCGCCAGCAGCTGGTTAGCGGGAGGGGGAGATACGCAGTATTTT. Amino acid sequence: CASSWLAGGGDTQYF.

V is TRBV7-8 and J is TRBJ1-5; 8 positions match TRBD1. Trimming at V came to 0 bases and at J to 5 bases, leaving 3 bases not matched to a gene. This CDR3 spans 15 amino acids. Germline CDR1 reads SGHVS; CDR2 reads FQNEAQ. For the CDR3, the DNA is TGTGCCAGCAGCTTAGCGAGGACAGGGCATCAGCCCCAGCATTTT. Translated: CASSLARTGHQPQHF.

This chain uses TRBV6-4 with TRBJ1-5; D not certain. In germline, CDR1 is MRHNA, CDR2 SNTAGT. V was trimmed by 6 bases and J by 3 bases, leaving 9 bases between them. There are 13 residues in the CDR3. The CDR3 reads CASSLTLNQPQHF. Here the CDR3 DNA reads TGTGCCAGCAGCCTGACACTCAATCAGCCCCAGCATTTT.

The J gene is TRBJ2-1, the V gene TRBV7-3; no reliable D call. This CDR3 is 21 amino acids long. Germline V gives CDR1 SGHTA, CDR2 FQGTGA. Deletions cut 5 bases from V and 1 base from J, with 30 bases between. The CDR3 protein is CASSPKTPLGRSRYSYNEQFF. CDR3 DNA sequence: TGTGCCAGCAGCCCGAAAACCCCGCTCGGTCGGTCTAGATATTCCTACAATGAGCAGTTCTTC.

The genes are TRBV7-6 and TRBJ1-1; TRBD1 is a possible D gene (6 bases). V was trimmed by 1 base and J by 1 base, leaving 13 bases between them. The germline V gene has CDR1 SGHVS and CDR2 FNYEAQ. The CDR3 is 16 amino acids. CDR3: CASSLGTGRGNTEAFF. In DNA form, the CDR3 reads TGTGCCAGCAGCTTAGGCACAGGGAGGGGGAACACTGAAGCTTTCTTT.

The chain combines TRBV11-2 with TRBJ2-1; 7 nucleotides align to TRBD1. The CDR3 sequence is 16 residues long. CDR1 is SGHAT and CDR2 is FQNNGV in the germline V gene. Unmatched junction bases numbered 8, after V lost 6 bases and J lost 0 bases. The CDR3 sequence is CASRTTGAPSYNEQFF. The CDR3 DNA is TGTGCCAGCAGAACCACAGGGGCCCCCTCCTACAATGAGCAGTTCTTC.

The chain joins TRBV28 to TRBJ1-5; the match to TRBD1 covers 7 bases. Trimming at V came to 10 bases and at J to 5 bases, leaving 5 bases not matched to a gene. Germline CDR1 and CDR2: MDHEN and SYDVKM. The CDR3 is 12 amino acids. The CDR3 sequence: CANGQVHQPQHF. In nucleotides, the CDR3 is TGTGCCAACGGACAGGTTCATCAGCCCCAGCATTTT.

The V gene is TRBV27, the J gene TRBJ2-3; 9 bases match TRBD2. The germline V gene encodes CDR1 MNHEY and CDR2 SMNVEV (reference sequence). With V trimmed by 5 bases and J by 2 bases, 2 bases remained unmatched. This CDR3 contains 14 residues. The CDR3 protein is CASSGLANTDTQYF. The CDR3 DNA reads as TGTGCCAGCAGTGGACTAGCGAACACAGATACGCAGTATTTT.

The chain recombines TRBV10-1 with TRBJ1-2; no reliable D call. Germline V lookup: CDR1 WNHNN, CDR2 SYGVQD (reference sequence). Trimming removed 3 bases from V and 4 bases from J, with 9 bases in between. This CDR3 comprises 13 residues. The CDR3 region is CASSDSRSYGYTF. In DNA form, the CDR3 reads TGCGCCAGCAGTGATTCCCGATCCTATGGCTACACCTTC.

The chain uses TRBV18 and TRBJ1-5; TRBD1 matches at 10 bases. After removal of 3 bases from V and 8 bases from J, the junction contained 4 bases not matched to a gene. The CDR3 is 14 amino acids. Germline CDR1 is KGHSH and CDR2 is LQKENI. CDR3 loop: CASSPGQGRKPQHF. The CDR3 nucleotides are TGTGCCAGCTCACCGGGACAGGGGAGGAAGCCCCAGCATTTT.

The V call is TRBV14, the J call TRBJ2-1; TRBD2 might be the D (6 bases). Between the trimmed V and J ends, which lost 3 bases and 9 bases, there was a span of 9 bases. Germline CDR1 is SGHDN and CDR2 is FVKESK. The CDR3 runs 12 residues. CDR3 amino acids: CASSQLSGEQFF. The CDR3 DNA reads TGTGCCAGCAGCCAGCTTAGCGGTGAGCAGTTCTTC.